This T cell receptor (beta chain) emerged from a study of shared clonotypes between healthy human individuals. Study conclusions and caveats: With few donors, the genetic and exposure-history diversity represented was limited. Of the naive CD4 clonotypes, roughly 5% were shared across four donors.

Concerning this clone itself: Its antigen is undetermined.

The CDR3 totals 15 residues. CDR1 and CDR2 from the germline V gene are MNHNY and SVGAGI (reference sequence). The ends were cut back, 4 bases at V and 2 bases at J, with 14 bases in the middle. Under the authors' procedure: Filtering differed for immunoSEQ, which gave only junction sequences without quality scores. The repertoire was sequenced with immunoSEQ multiplex PCR; TCRdb's copy has only in-frame clones and lacks some. V and J calls and clone size are those listed in that table; D and trimming were worked out from the DNA. The data contain a few million clones, more than 90% of them singletons.

The rearrangement links TRBV6-6 to TRBJ2-5; D not resolved. The clonotype was recovered from a man aged 18 to 30 in good health. Input material: naive CD4+ T cells sorted from blood. Subset given: CD45RA+ positively selected. The CDR3 DNA follows: TGTGCCAGCAGTTCCCTACGTGAGGCACAAGAGACCCAGTACTTC. Translation: CASSSLREAQETQYF.